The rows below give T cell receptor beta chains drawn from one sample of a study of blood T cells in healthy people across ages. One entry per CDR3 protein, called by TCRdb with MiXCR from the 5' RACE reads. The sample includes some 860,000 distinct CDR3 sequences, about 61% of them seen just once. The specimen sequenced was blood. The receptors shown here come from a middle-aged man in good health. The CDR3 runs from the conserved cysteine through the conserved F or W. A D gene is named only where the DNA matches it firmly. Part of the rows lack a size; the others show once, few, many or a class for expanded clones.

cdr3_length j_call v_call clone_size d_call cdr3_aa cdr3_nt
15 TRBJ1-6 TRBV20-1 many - CSAEGGLSYNSPLHF TGCAGTGCCGAGGGTGGACTCTCCTATAATTCACCCCTCCACTTT
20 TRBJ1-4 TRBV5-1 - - CASSPSRGGRGGAGGEKLFF TGCGCCAGCAGCCCCTCTAGGGGAGGGCGCGGAGGAGCTGGGGGTGAAAAACTGTTTTTT
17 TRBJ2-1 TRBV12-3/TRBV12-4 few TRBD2 CASSQSPGGSGINEQFF TGTGCCAGCAGTCAATCCCCCGGGGGTAGCGGGATAAATGAGCAGTTCTTC
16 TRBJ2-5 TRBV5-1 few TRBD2 CASSGRLAGKQETQYF TGCGCCAGCAGCGGCAGACTAGCGGGAAAACAAGAGACCCAGTACTTC
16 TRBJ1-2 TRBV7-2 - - CASSAPERSFNYGYTF TGTGCCAGCAGCGCGCCGGAGAGGTCCTTTAACTATGGCTACACCTTC
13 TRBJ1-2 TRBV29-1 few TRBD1 CSVNDREGYGYTF TGCAGCGTTAATGACAGGGAGGGCTATGGCTACACCTTC
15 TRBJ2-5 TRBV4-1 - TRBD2 CASSQELASQETQYF TGCGCCAGCAGCCAAGAACTAGCGAGCCAAGAGACCCAGTACTTC
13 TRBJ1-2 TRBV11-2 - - CASSPGDTYGYTF TGTGCCAGCAGCCCCGGCGACACCTATGGCTACACCTTC
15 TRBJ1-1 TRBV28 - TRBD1 CASSLEGQGVTEAFF TGTGCCAGCAGTTTGGAGGGACAGGGAGTAACTGAAGCTTTCTTT
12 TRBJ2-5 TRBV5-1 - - CASRKNQETQYF TGCGCCAGCAGGAAGAACCAAGAGACCCAGTACTTC
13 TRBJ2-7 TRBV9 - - CASSVLSGYEQYF TGTGCCAGCAGCGTCTTATCCGGGTACGAGCAGTACTTC
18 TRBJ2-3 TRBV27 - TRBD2 CASSLGTSGGFSTDTQYF TGTGCCAGCAGTTTAGGGACTAGCGGGGGCTTTAGCACAGATACGCAGTATTTT
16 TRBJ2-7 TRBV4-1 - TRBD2 CASSPPPGRGTYEQYF TGCGCCAGCAGCCCACCACCGGGGAGGGGCACCTACGAGCAGTACTTC
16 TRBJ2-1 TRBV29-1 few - CSVEGPRREGRNEQFF TGCAGCGTTGAAGGACCCAGGAGGGAAGGCCGCAATGAGCAGTTCTTC
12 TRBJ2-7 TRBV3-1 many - CASSRGGGEQYF TGTGCCAGCAGCCGCGGCGGTGGCGAGCAGTACTTC
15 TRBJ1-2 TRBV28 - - CASSLASGPSRGYTF TGTGCCAGCAGTTTGGCCTCCGGCCCCTCTCGCGGCTACACCTTC
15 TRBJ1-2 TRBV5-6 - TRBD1 CASSSGTDQHYGYTF TGTGCCAGCAGCTCTGGGACAGACCAACACTATGGCTACACCTTC
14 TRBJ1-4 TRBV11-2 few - CASSPTGFGEKLFF TGTGCCAGCAGCCCGACAGGATTCGGGGAAAAACTGTTTTTT
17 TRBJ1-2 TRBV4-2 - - CASSLHQDRALNYGYTF TGTGCCAGCAGTCTACACCAGGACAGAGCGCTGAACTATGGCTACACCTTC
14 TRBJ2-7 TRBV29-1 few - CSVRRGVPQGEQYF TGCAGCGTTCGCCGCGGGGTCCCCCAGGGCGAGCAGTACTTC
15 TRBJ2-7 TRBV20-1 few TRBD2 CSARRGLADIYEQYF TGCAGTGCTAGAAGGGGACTAGCGGATATCTACGAGCAGTACTTC
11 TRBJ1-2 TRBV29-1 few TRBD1 CSVSQGDGYTF TGCAGCGTTTCACAGGGGGATGGCTACACCTTC
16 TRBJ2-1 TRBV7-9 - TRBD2 CASSLARTSTYNEQFF TGTGCCAGCAGCTTAGCGCGGACTAGCACTTACAATGAGCAGTTCTTC
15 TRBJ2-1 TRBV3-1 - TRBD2 CASSQMAGVGSEQFF TGTGCCAGCAGCCAAATGGCGGGAGTGGGGAGTGAGCAGTTCTTC
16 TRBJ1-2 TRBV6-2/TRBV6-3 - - CASRRGTHRAFDGYTF TGTGCCAGCAGGAGAGGTACCCACAGGGCGTTTGATGGCTACACCTTC
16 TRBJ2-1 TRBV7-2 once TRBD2 CASSLWLAGEYNEQFF TGTGCCAGCAGCTTATGGCTAGCGGGAGAATACAATGAGCAGTTCTTC
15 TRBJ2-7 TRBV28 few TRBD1 CASSLAVGQPYEQYF TGTGCCAGCAGTCTAGCCGTGGGACAGCCGTACGAGCAGTACTTC
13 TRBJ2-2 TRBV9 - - CASSLLPTGELFF TGTGCCAGCAGCCTACTACCCACCGGGGAGCTGTTTTTT
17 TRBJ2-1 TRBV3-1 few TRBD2 CASSQLPRGGSYNEQFF TGTGCCAGCAGCCAATTGCCGCGGGGGGGTTCCTACAATGAGCAGTTCTTC
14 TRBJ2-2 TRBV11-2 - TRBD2 CASSLAGGPGELFF TGTGCCAGCAGCTTAGCGGGAGGGCCCGGGGAGCTGTTTTTT
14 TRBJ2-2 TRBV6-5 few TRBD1 CASRAGTGTGELFF TGTGCCAGCAGAGCCGGGACAGGGACCGGGGAGCTGTTTTTT
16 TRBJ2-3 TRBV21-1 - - CASSKGAGGAPHTQYF TGTGCCAGCAGCAAAGGAGCTGGCGGGGCACCTCATACGCAGTATTTT
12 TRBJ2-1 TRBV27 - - CASSLNSHEQFF TGTGCCAGCAGTTTAAACTCCCATGAGCAGTTCTTC
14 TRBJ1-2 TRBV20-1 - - CSAFGAGPMDGYTF TGCAGTGCGTTTGGGGCCGGCCCCATGGATGGCTACACCTTC
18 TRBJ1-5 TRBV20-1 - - CSARSGESGPRGNQPQHF TGCAGTGCTAGATCGGGGGAGTCGGGGCCTAGGGGCAATCAGCCCCAGCATTTT
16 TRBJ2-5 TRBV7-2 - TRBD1 CASSLAPQGVWETQYF TGTGCCAGCAGCTTAGCCCCACAGGGGGTATGGGAGACCCAGTACTTC
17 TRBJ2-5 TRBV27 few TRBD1 CASSLYIQGAHQETQYF TGTGCCAGCAGTTTATACATACAGGGGGCTCACCAAGAGACCCAGTACTTC
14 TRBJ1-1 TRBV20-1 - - CSARDFLQNTEAFF TGCAGTGCTAGAGATTTTCTTCAGAACACTGAAGCTTTCTTT
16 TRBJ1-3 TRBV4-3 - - CASSQDSSGAGNTIYF TGCGCCAGCAGCCAAGACTCGTCGGGAGCTGGGAACACCATATATTTT
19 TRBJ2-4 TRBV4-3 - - CASSQDFGGVDLAKNIQYF TGCGCCAGCAGCCAAGATTTTGGCGGCGTGGACCTAGCCAAAAACATTCAGTACTTC
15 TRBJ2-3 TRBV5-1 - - CASSPRQAVPDTQYF TGCGCCAGCAGCCCCCGACAGGCGGTCCCAGATACGCAGTATTTT